Listed below are T cell receptor beta chains from one sample, sequenced in a study of shared clonotypes between healthy human individuals. Profiled with immunoSEQ multiplex PCR; TCRdb holds only in-frame clones, not every one. The data contain about 1.5 million clones, around 97% of them singletons. Sequencing was done on a sample of naive CD4+ T cells sorted from blood. Every receptor here comes from a man aged 25 to 40 in good health. Each CDR3 is given without its conserved first and last residue.

j_gene	v_gene	CDR3aa
TRBJ1-5	TRBV27	ASSRATGTADNQPQH
TRBJ2-2	TRBV5-1	ASSLDYRKFANTGELF
TRBJ1-3	TRBV28	ASSPQYFSGNTIY
TRBJ2-7	TRBV28	ASSAYVEQY
TRBJ2-3	TRBV15	ATSSLMALAERTDTQY
TRBJ1-2	TRBV9	ASSVEREPRFGYT
TRBJ2-7	TRBV27	ASGRQGARSYEQY
TRBJ1-4	TRBV18	ASSPREQTTGREKLF
TRBJ2-5	TRBV29-1	SVRTEYETQY
TRBJ2-3	TRBV29-1	SVARLAGGTDTQY